Listed below are T cell receptor beta chains from one sample, sequenced in a study of cytomegalovirus exposure and HLA in healthy donors. Assay used: immunoSEQ multiplex PCR; TCRdb lists only in-frame clones, some missing. The sample includes some 140,000 clones, 70% to 80% of them seen just once. The material sequenced was PBMCs. The receptors stem from a man aged 40-49 years in good health and CMV-seropositive. The CDR3 runs from the conserved cysteine through the conserved F or W. The order of the fields is clone size, J gene, V gene, D gene, CDR3 protein, CDR3 DNA. The D gene is left open where the match is weak. A clone size is listed for some rows: how often the clone was seen (once, few, many), or a class if it is expanded.

>once|TRBJ2-1|TRBV5-4|TRBD2
CASSGWTRRSANEQFF
TGTGCCAGCAGCGGGTGGACTAGGCGAAGTGCGAATGAGCAGTTCTTC
>NA|TRBJ2-1|TRBV2|TRBD2
CASSIPTSAYNEQFF
TGTGCCAGCAGCATCCCGACTAGCGCTTACAATGAGCAGTTCTTC
>NA|TRBJ2-7|TRBV6-5|TRBD2
CASLREGVGEQYF
TGTGCCTCTCTGAGGGAGGGAGTCGGCGAGCAGTACTTC
>NA|TRBJ2-1|TRBV29-1|TRBD2
CSVAGLAGGYNEQFF
TGCAGCGTTGCGGGACTAGCGGGAGGTTACAATGAGCAGTTCTTC
>NA|TRBJ2-7|TRBV5-4|TRBD2
CASSEPSGRPYEQYF
TGTGCCAGCAGCGAACCTAGCGGGAGGCCCTACGAGCAGTACTTC
>NA|TRBJ1-4|TRBV19|NA
CASSIVYATNEKLFF
TGTGCCAGTAGTATAGTCTATGCAACTAATGAAAAACTGTTTTTT
>NA|TRBJ2-2|TRBV19|NA
CAVITEGGELFF
TGTGCCGTCATCACCGAGGGCGGGGAGCTGTTTTTT
>NA|TRBJ2-5|TRBV4-1|NA
CASSPRRRAIETQYF
TGCGCCAGCAGCCCGCGGCGGCGGGCGATTGAGACCCAGTACTTC
>NA|TRBJ2-1|TRBV27|NA
CASSAVGGGLYNEQFF
TGTGCCAGCAGTGCTGTAGGAGGAGGCCTTTACAATGAGCAGTTCTTC
>NA|TRBJ1-5|TRBV6-5|NA
CASSSRREGNQPQHF
TGTGCCAGCAGTTCCCGGCGAGAGGGCAATCAGCCCCAGCATTTT
>NA|TRBJ1-6|TRBV30|NA
CAGVPGNNSPLHF
TGTGCCGGGGTCCCCGGGAATAATTCACCCCTCCACTTT
>NA|TRBJ2-3|TRBV7-2|TRBD2
CASSSRTSGSTDTQYF
TGTGCCAGCAGCTCCCGGACTAGCGGAAGCACAGATACGCAGTATTTT
>NA|TRBJ1-2|TRBV6-5|TRBD1
CASSTTDRDGGYTF
TGTGCCAGCAGTACCACGGACAGGGACGGTGGCTACACCTTC
>NA|TRBJ2-7|TRBV28|NA
CAITRDPRYEQYF
TGTGCCATCACGCGGGACCCACGGTACGAGCAGTACTTC
>NA|TRBJ2-3|TRBV11-2|NA
CASSSWADPSTDTQYF
TGTGCCAGCAGCTCCTGGGCAGATCCTAGCACAGATACGCAGTATTTT
>NA|TRBJ1-2|TRBV19|TRBD1
CASTDRGASYGYTF
TGTGCCAGTACCGACAGGGGCGCTAGCTATGGCTACACCTTC
>few|TRBJ2-4|TRBV7-8|TRBD1
CASSPQQGAAGNIQYF
TGTGCCAGCAGCCCGCAACAGGGGGCGGCTGGGAACATTCAGTACTTC
>NA|TRBJ2-7|TRBV6-1|TRBD1
CAAPGTGAYEQYF
TGTGCCGCCCCCGGGACAGGGGCATACGAGCAGTACTTC
>NA|TRBJ2-1|TRBV7-3|TRBD1
CASSSLTGDHPWFF
TGTGCCAGCAGCTCGTTGACAGGGGACCATCCCTGGTTCTTC
>NA|TRBJ2-2|TRBV6-5|NA
CASSINRNTGELFF
TGTGCCAGCAGCATCAACAGAAACACCGGGGAGCTGTTTTTT
>NA|TRBJ2-7|TRBV7-6|TRBD2
CASSSPNWTSGPLGLHF
TGTGCCAGCAGCTCACCTAATTGGACTAGCGGACCCCTCGGGTTGCACTTC
>few|TRBJ2-7|TRBV19|TRBD2
CASSPRKREGLVSYEQYF
TGTGCCAGTAGCCCTCGAAAGCGGGAGGGCCTAGTCTCCTACGAGCAGTACTTC
>once|TRBJ2-7|TRBV28|NA
CASSFTGEQYF
TGTGCCAGCAGTTTCACCGGGGAGCAGTACTTC
>NA|TRBJ2-7|TRBV14|NA
CASSRRDKAYEQYF
TGTGCCAGCAGCCGCCGGGACAAGGCCTACGAGCAGTACTTC
>NA|TRBJ2-3|TRBV5-1|TRBD2
CASSLNGGRGTDTQYF
TGCGCCAGCAGCTTGAATGGCGGGAGGGGGACAGATACGCAGTATTTT
>NA|TRBJ2-7|TRBV5-6|TRBD1
CASSFTGAGEQYF
TGTGCCAGCAGTTTCACAGGGGCAGGGGAGCAGTACTTC
>once|TRBJ1-1|TRBV5-6|NA
CASSLRVRLPEAFF
TGTGCCAGCAGCCTGAGGGTTAGGCTCCCTGAAGCTTTCTTT
>NA|TRBJ1-1|TRBV20-1|NA
CSAIWTVEAFF
TGCAGTGCTATTTGGACAGTTGAAGCTTTCTTT
>NA|TRBJ2-2|TRBV9|TRBD2
CASSVDGGGSTGELFF
TGTGCCAGCAGCGTAGATGGGGGAGGGAGCACCGGGGAGCTGTTTTTT
>NA|TRBJ2-2|TRBV28|TRBD2
CASSPLAGNTGELFF
TGTGCCAGCAGCCCTCTAGCGGGGAACACCGGGGAGCTGTTTTTT
>NA|TRBJ1-1|TRBV5-1|NA
CASRISGNTEAFF
TGCGCCAGCAGAATATCAGGTAACACTGAAGCTTTCTTT
>NA|TRBJ2-4|TRBV7-6|NA
CASSRGPLGNIQYF
TGTGCCAGCAGCCGCGGCCCCCTCGGAAACATTCAGTACTTC
>NA|TRBJ2-2|TRBV2|NA
CASSDERNTGELFF
TGTGCCAGCAGTGATGAGCGGAACACCGGGGAGCTGTTTTTT
>NA|TRBJ2-7|TRBV4-2|TRBD1
CASSQMYTGVYSYEQYF
TGTGCCAGCAGCCAAATGTACACAGGGGTTTACTCCTACGAGCAGTACTTC
>few|TRBJ2-2|TRBV5-1|NA
CASSETAIGDTGELFF
TGCGCCAGCAGCGAGACCGCCATAGGAGACACCGGGGAGCTGTTTTTT
>NA|TRBJ2-3|TRBV19|NA
CASSIQGKGSQYF
TGTGCCAGTAGTATCCAGGGGAAAGGCTCGCAGTATTTT
>NA|TRBJ2-1|TRBV19|TRBD1
CASSERTGTYNEQFF
TGTGCCAGTAGTGAACGGACAGGGACCTACAATGAGCAGTTCTTC
>NA|TRBJ2-3|TRBV10-2|TRBD2
CASNGGRAADTQYF
TGCGCCAGCAATGGCGGGAGGGCTGCAGATACGCAGTATTTT
>NA|TRBJ1-1|TRBV18|NA
CASALGPGGTEAFF
TGTGCCAGCGCCCTAGGTCCCGGGGGGACTGAAGCTTTCTTT
>NA|TRBJ2-1|TRBV19|TRBD1
CASSIQRTGGFNEQFF
TGTGCCAGTAGTATCCAACGGACAGGGGGCTTCAATGAGCAGTTCTTC
>NA|TRBJ2-7|TRBV5-1|NA
CASSLLGGTYEQYF
TGCGCCAGCAGCTTGCTTGGGGGGACCTACGAGCAGTACTTC
>NA|TRBJ1-1|TRBV5-6|NA
CASSPGVGAFF
TGTGCCAGCAGCCCAGGGGTTGGGGCTTTCTTT
>NA|TRBJ2-5|TRBV6-1|TRBD1
CASRKPGTGEETQYF
TGTGCCAGCAGGAAACCCGGGACAGGGGAAGAGACCCAGTACTTC
>NA|TRBJ2-3|TRBV4-1|TRBD1
CASSHDRGADTQYF
TGCGCCAGCAGCCACGACAGGGGTGCAGATACGCAGTATTTT
>NA|TRBJ2-3|TRBV7-9|NA
CASSLFSGNRQYF
TGTGCCAGCAGCTTATTCTCAGGGAATAGGCAGTATTTT
>NA|TRBJ2-7|TRBV28|TRBD1
CASSLLGGGQGRHEQYF
TGTGCCAGCAGTTTATTGGGCGGCGGACAGGGAAGACACGAGCAGTACTTC
>NA|TRBJ1-6|TRBV9|NA
CASSARKGSPLHF
TGTGCCAGCAGCGCCCGAAAGGGGTCACCCCTCCACTTT
>NA|TRBJ2-7|TRBV10-3|TRBD2
CAISLAGASYEQYF
TGTGCCATCAGCCTAGCGGGGGCCTCCTACGAGCAGTACTTC
>few|TRBJ2-3|TRBV5-1|TRBD1
CASSSSGTGGGDTQYF
TGCGCCAGCAGCTCTTCCGGGACAGGTGGTGGAGATACGCAGTATTTT
>NA|TRBJ1-3|TRBV5-1|NA
CASSRTWDTSSGNTIYF
TGCGCCAGCAGCCGAACCTGGGACACCTCCTCTGGAAACACCATATATTTT
>few|TRBJ1-2|TRBV18|TRBD1
CASSPGTGRYYGYTF
TGTGCCAGCTCACCAGGGACAGGGAGGTACTATGGCTACACCTTC